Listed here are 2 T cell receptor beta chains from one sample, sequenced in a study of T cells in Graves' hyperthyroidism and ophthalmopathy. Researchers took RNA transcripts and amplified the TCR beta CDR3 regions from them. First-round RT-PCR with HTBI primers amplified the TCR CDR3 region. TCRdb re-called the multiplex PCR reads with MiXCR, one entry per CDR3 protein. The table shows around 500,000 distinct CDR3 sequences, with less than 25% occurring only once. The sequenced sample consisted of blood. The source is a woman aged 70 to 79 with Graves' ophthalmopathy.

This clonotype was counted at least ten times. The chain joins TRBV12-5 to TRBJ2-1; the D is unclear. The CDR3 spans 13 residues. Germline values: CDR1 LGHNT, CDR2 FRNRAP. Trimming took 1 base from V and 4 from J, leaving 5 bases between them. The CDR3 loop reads CASGLGQYNEQFF. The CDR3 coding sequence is TGTGCTAGTGGTTTGGGCCAGTACAATGAGCAGTTCTTC.

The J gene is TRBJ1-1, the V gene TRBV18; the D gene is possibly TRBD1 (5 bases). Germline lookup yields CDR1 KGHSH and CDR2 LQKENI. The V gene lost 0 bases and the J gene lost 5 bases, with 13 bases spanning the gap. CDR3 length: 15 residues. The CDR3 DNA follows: TGTGCCAGCTCACCACCTTCCAGGGCGGGAACTGAAGCTTTCTTT. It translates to CASSPPSRAGTEAFF.